The entry that follows covers one TCR beta chain sequence. Its antigen is unidentified. The sample belongs to a study of shared clonotypes between healthy human individuals. Study observations and caveats: The rarefaction results pointed to incomplete sorted-subset sequencing despite large depth.

The repertoire was sequenced with immunoSEQ multiplex PCR; TCRdb's copy has only in-frame clones and lacks some. Of roughly 760,000 clones listed, roughly 70% are singletons. Germline V gene sequence: CDR1 SGDLS, CDR2 YYNGEE. The ends were cut back, 3 bases at V and 4 bases at J, with 5 bases in the middle. This CDR3 is built from 11 residues. The specimen was memory CD4+ T cells sorted from blood. The subset was: CD45RA-negative fraction. The TCR comes from a woman under 40 in good health. The rearrangement uses TRBV9 and TRBJ2-7; D gene unclear. As DNA, the CDR3 is TGTGCCAGCAGCGCCAATTACGAGCAGTACTTC. Its translation: CASSANYEQYF. Full variable domain (rest looked up from reference TRBV9 and TRBJ2-7): DSGVTQTPKHLITATGQRVTLRCSPRSGDLSVYWYQQSLDQGLQFLIQYYNGEERAKGNILERFSAQQFPDLHSELNLSSLELGDSALYFCASSANYEQYFGPGTRLTVT.